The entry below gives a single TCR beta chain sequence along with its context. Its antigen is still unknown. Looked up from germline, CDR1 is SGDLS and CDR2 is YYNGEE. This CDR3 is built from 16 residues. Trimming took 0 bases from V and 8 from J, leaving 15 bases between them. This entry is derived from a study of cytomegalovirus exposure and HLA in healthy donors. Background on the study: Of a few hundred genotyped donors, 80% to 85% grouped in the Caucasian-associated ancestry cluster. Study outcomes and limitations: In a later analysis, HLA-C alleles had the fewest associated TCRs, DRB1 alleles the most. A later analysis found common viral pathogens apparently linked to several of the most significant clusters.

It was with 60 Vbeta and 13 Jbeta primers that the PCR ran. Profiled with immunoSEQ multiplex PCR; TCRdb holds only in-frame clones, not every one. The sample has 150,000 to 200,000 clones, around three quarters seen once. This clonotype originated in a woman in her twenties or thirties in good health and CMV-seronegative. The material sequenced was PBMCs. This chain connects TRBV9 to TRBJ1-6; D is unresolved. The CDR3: CASSVGREGRHSPLHF. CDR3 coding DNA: TGTGCCAGCAGCGTAGGTCGGGAGGGCAGGCATTCACCCCTCCACTTT.